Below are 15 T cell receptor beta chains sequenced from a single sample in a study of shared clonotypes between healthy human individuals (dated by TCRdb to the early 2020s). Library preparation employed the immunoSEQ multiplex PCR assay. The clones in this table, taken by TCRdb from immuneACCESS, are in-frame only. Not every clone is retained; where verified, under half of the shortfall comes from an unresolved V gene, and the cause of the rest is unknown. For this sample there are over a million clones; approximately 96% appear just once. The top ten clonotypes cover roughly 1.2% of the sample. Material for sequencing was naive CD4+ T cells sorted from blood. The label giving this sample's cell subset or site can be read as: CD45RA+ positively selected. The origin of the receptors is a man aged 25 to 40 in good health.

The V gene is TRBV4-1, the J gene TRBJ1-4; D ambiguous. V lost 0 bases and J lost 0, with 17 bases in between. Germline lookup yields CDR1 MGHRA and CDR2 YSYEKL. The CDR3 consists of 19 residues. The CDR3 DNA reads TGCGCCAGCAGCCAAGAATCCCTCTCGTCCGTTGCAACTAATGAAAAACTGTTTTTT. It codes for CASSQESLSSVATNEKLFF.

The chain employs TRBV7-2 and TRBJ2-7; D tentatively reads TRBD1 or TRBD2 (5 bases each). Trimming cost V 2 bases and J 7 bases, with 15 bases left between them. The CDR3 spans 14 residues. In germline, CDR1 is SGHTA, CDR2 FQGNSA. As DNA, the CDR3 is TGTGCCAGCAGCTTATGGCGAGGGGCGCGGGAGCAGTACTTC. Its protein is CASSLWRGAREQYF.

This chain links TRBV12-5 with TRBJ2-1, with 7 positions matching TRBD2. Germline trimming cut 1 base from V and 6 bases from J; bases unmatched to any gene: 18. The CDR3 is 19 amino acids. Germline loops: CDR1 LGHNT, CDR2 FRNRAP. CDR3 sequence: CASGLDVRGGALIRNEQFF. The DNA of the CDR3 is TGTGCTAGTGGTTTGGACGTTCGGGGAGGGGCCTTAATTCGCAATGAGCAGTTCTTC. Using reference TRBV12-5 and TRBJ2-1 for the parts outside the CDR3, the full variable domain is DARVTQTPRHKVTEMGQEVTMRCQPILGHNTVFWYRQTMMQGLELLAYFRNRAPLDDSGMPKDRFSAEMPDATLATLKIQPSEPRDSAVYFCASGLDVRGGALIRNEQFFGPGTRLTVL.

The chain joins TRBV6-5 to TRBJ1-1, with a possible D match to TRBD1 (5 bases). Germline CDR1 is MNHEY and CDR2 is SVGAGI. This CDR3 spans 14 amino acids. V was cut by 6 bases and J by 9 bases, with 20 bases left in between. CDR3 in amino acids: CASSPDLRGWKAFF. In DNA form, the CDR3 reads TGTGCCAGCAGCCCTGATCTCCGGGGGTGGAAAGCTTTCTTT.

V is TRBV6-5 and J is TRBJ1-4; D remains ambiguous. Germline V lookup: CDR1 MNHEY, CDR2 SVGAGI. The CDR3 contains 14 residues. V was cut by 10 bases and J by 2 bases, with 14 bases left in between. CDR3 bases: TGTGCCACCTCGGACGCACTGACTAATGAAAAACTGTTTTTT. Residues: CATSDALTNEKLFF.

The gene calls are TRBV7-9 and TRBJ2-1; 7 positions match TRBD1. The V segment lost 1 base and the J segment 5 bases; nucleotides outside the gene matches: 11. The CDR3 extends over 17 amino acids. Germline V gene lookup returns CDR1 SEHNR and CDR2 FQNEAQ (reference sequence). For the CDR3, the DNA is TGTGCCAGCAGCTTAGGGGTAGGGACAGTAGGCCACAATGAGCAGTTCTTC. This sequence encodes CASSLGVGTVGHNEQFF.

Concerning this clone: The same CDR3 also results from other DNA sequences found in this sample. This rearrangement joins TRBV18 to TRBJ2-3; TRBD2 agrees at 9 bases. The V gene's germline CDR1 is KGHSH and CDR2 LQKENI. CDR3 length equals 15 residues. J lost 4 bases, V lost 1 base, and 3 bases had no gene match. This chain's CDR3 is CASSPLAGVADTQYF. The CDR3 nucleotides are TGTGCCAGCTCACCACTAGCGGGAGTTGCAGATACGCAGTATTTT.

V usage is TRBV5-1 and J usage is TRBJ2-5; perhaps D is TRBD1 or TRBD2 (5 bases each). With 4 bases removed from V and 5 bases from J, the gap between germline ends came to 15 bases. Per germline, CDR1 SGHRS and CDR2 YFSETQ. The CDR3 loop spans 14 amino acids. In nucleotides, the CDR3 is TGCGCCAGCAGCGGGGGACGCGGCGGCGAGACCCAGTACTTC. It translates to CASSGGRGGETQYF.

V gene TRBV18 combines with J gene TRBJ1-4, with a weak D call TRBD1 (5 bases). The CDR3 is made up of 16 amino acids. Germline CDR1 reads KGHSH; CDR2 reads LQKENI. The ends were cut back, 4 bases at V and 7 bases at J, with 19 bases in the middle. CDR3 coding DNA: TGTGCCAGCTCACTTACTGGGGGACGTTGGAGTGAAAAACTGTTTTTT. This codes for CASSLTGGRWSEKLFF.

CDR3 in amino acids: CASQLQLQGALAGYTF. In nucleotides, the CDR3 is TGTGCCAGCCAATTACAACTGCAGGGGGCTCTCGCTGGCTACACCTTC. J is TRBJ1-2 and V is TRBV28, with 8 bases that match TRBD1. The germline CDR1 and CDR2 sequences are MDHEN and SYDVKM. The trim removed 8 bases at V and 7 bases at J, leaving 18 bases unmatched. The CDR3 sequence is 16 residues long.

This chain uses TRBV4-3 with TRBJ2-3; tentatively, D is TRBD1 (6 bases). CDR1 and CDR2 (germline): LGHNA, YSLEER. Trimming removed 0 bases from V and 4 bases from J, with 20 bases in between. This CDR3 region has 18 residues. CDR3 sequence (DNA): TGCGCCAGCAGCCAAGATCCCCCACAAGGGGCAGGGGCAGATACGCAGTATTTT. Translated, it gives CASSQDPPQGAGADTQYF.

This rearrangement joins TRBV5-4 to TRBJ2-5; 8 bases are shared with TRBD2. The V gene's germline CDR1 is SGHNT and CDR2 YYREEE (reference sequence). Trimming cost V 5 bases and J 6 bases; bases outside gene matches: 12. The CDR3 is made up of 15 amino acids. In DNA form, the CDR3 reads TGTGCCAGCAGTCCCAGCGGGAGTCCTTTGAAGACCCAGTACTTC. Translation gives CASSPSGSPLKTQYF. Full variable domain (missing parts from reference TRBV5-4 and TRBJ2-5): ETGVTQSPTHLIKTRGQQVTLRCSSQSGHNTVSWYQQALGQGPQFIFQYYREEENGRGNFPPRFSGLQFPNYSSELNVNALELDDSALYLCASSPSGSPLKTQYFGPGTRLLVL.

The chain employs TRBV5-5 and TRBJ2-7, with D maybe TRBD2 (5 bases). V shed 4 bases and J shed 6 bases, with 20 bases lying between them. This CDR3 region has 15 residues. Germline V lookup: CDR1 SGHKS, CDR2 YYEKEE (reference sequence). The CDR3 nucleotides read TGTGCCAGCAGCCCTTACCCGGTGAGGACTCCCGAGCAGTACTTC. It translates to CASSPYPVRTPEQYF.

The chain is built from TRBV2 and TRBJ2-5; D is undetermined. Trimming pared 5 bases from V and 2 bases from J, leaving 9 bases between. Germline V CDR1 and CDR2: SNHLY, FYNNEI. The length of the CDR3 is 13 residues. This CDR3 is CASSPDIQETQYF. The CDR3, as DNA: TGTGCCAGCAGTCCGGATATTCAAGAGACCCAGTACTTC.

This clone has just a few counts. The CDR3 bases are TGTGCCAGCAGCGTAGCCACAGGGGTCTATGGCTACACCTTC. It is translated as CASSVATGVYGYTF. This chain links TRBV9 with TRBJ1-2; TRBD1 agrees at 7 bases. V lost 0 bases, J lost 4 bases, and 3 bases stayed unmatched. Germline V gives CDR1 SGDLS, CDR2 YYNGEE. This CDR3 region has 14 residues.